The next 20 T cell receptor beta chains were all read from a single sample in a study of blood T cell repertoires in COVID-19. Sequenced by immunoSEQ multiplex PCR; TCRdb stores in-frame clones only, minus some. The table shows about 73,000 clones, with about nine tenths occurring only once. The sequencing sample was made of peripheral blood. Receptors were obtained from a young woman with acute or convalescent COVID-19.

The chain is built from TRBV5-4 and TRBJ2-1; 7 positions match TRBD2. Germline V gene sequence: CDR1 SGHNT, CDR2 YYREEE (reference sequence). Trimming took 4 bases from V and 3 from J; bases not matched to a gene: 7. This CDR3 is built from 15 residues. CDR3 bases: TGTGCCAGCAGCCTATCCCCGGGAGGCTACAATGAGCAGTTCTTC. This translates into CASSLSPGGYNEQFF.

The chain couples TRBV19 to TRBJ1-3; no clear D. The V end was cut by 10 bases, the J end by 0 bases, with 7 bases between. Germline CDR1 and CDR2: LNHDA and SQIVND (reference sequence). This CDR3 comprises 12 residues. The CDR3 coding sequence is TGTGCCACTAAGAGCTCTGGAAACACCATATATTTT. Translated, it gives CATKSSGNTIYF.

This clone was found a few times. The chain employs TRBV28 and TRBJ1-5, with D unclear. V was shortened by 5 bases and J by 1 base, with 18 bases between the two germline ends. CDR3 size: 17 residues. The germline V gene encodes CDR1 MDHEN and CDR2 SYDVKM. CDR3 in amino acids: CASSPRGFRTSNQPQHF. In nucleotides, the CDR3 is TGTGCCAGCAGTCCCCGGGGATTTCGCACAAGCAATCAGCCCCAGCATTTT.

J is TRBJ2-3 and V is TRBV12-3 or TRBV12-4; D gene ambiguous. This CDR3 is built from 12 residues. Between the trimmed V and J ends, which lost 3 bases and 8 bases, there was a span of 9 bases. This CDR3 is CASSFVRSTQYF. The CDR3 coding sequence is TGTGCCAGCAGTTTCGTAAGGAGTACGCAGTATTTT.

The rearrangement links TRBV6-1 to TRBJ2-2; D perhaps matches TRBD2 (5 bases). The germline V gene has CDR1 MNHNS and CDR2 SASEGT. The germline V and J ends were trimmed by 7 bases and 3 bases, with 9 bases remaining between them. There are 13 residues in the CDR3. CDR3 residues: CASKSGYTGELFF. Written as DNA, the CDR3 is TGTGCCAGCAAGTCGGGATACACCGGGGAGCTGTTTTTT.

The V call is TRBV16, the J call TRBJ1-1; 8 bases match TRBD1. The CDR3 is 16 residues long. J lost 5 bases, V lost 4 bases, and 12 bases had no gene match. Germline V gene sequence: CDR1 KGHSY, CDR2 FQNENV. This CDR3 is CASSLTTGEVGTEAFF. The CDR3 DNA is TGTGCCAGCAGCCTGACGACAGGGGAGGTTGGGACTGAAGCTTTCTTT.

V usage is TRBV5-1 and J usage is TRBJ2-7, with D perhaps matching TRBD2 (5 bases). Germline loops: CDR1 SGHRS, CDR2 YFSETQ. V shed 2 bases and J shed 5 bases, with 14 bases lying between them. There are 14 residues in the CDR3. In DNA form, the CDR3 reads TGCGCCAGCAGCTTCGGGGTTACCCGGGACGAGCAGTACTTC. This gives the protein CASSFGVTRDEQYF.

The V and J genes are TRBV18 and TRBJ1-4; unclear D gene. This CDR3 region has 15 residues. V was clipped by 2 bases and J by 5 bases, with 12 bases between them. Per the germline V gene, CDR1 is KGHSH and CDR2 is LQKENI. CDR3 nucleotide sequence: TGTGCCAGCTCACCAGGATGGAGAAACAATGAAAAACTGTTTTTT. Translating it yields CASSPGWRNNEKLFF.

This clone showed up many times. CDR3 nucleotide sequence: TGTGCCAGCAGCTTGGCTGGGGGAGCGGGCATTCAGTACTTC. This sequence encodes CASSLAGGAGIQYF. The chain combines TRBV5-8 with TRBJ2-4; tentative D call: TRBD2 (6 bases). The CDR3 is 14 amino acids. Germline-derived CDR1 and CDR2 are SGHTS and YDEGEE. V lost 0 bases and J 9 bases, leaving 13 bases between the germline ends.

The chain uses TRBV5-4 and TRBJ2-5; the D gene is possibly TRBD1 (7 bases). V gave up 0 bases and J gave up 1 base, with 13 bases separating them. CDR3 length: 16 residues. From germline, CDR1 is SGHNT and CDR2 YYREEE (reference sequence). The CDR3 nucleotides are TGTGCCAGCAGCTTGGCGGGCAGGGGGGTCCAAGAGACCCAGTACTTC. Protein sequence: CASSLAGRGVQETQYF.

The chain uses TRBV6-5 and TRBJ2-2, with D possibly being TRBD2 (6 bases). V was shortened by 6 bases and J by 5 bases, with 10 bases between the two germline ends. The CDR3 has 13 amino acids. The V gene's germline CDR1 is MNHEY and CDR2 SVGAGI. The CDR3 protein is CASSQSGTGELFF. CDR3 bases: TGTGCCAGCAGCCAAAGCGGGACCGGGGAGCTGTTTTTT.

V and J are TRBV23-1 and TRBJ2-2; D might be TRBD1 (6 bases). TRBV23-1 is assigned to the ORF class and has an uncertain function. The CDR3 spans 16 residues. V gave up 10 bases and J gave up 2 bases, with 20 bases separating them. CDR3 region: CAKAGTLLTNTGELFF. The CDR3 region has the DNA TGCGCCAAGGCCGGGACACTCCTTACCAACACCGGGGAGCTGTTTTTT.

The J gene is TRBJ2-3, the V gene TRBV7-6; 7 bases align to TRBD2. Unmatched junction bases numbered 4, after V lost 3 bases and J lost 1 base. Germline CDR1 and CDR2: SGHVS and FNYEAQ. This CDR3 is built from 15 residues. The CDR3 loop is CASSFYSGGTDTQYF. CDR3 DNA sequence: TGTGCCAGCAGCTTTTACAGCGGGGGCACAGATACGCAGTATTTT.

The chain joins TRBV5-8 to TRBJ1-5; 7 bases line up with TRBD1. CDR1 and CDR2 from the germline V gene are SGHTS and YDEGEE. This CDR3 has 15 residues. The trim removed 3 bases at V and 3 bases at J, leaving 6 bases unmatched. In DNA form, the CDR3 reads TGTGCCAGCAGCTCCCCGGGACAGTACAATCAGCCCCAGCATTTT. This translates into CASSSPGQYNQPQHF.

V is TRBV15 and J is TRBJ2-3, with D maybe TRBD2 (6 bases). V was trimmed by 3 bases and J by 0 bases, leaving 13 bases between them. Per germline, CDR1 LNHNV and CDR2 YYDKDF (reference sequence). The CDR3 has 16 amino acids. The CDR3 region is CATSRSIAASTDTQYF. Here the CDR3 DNA reads TGTGCCACCAGCAGGTCAATAGCGGCTAGCACAGATACGCAGTATTTT.

The chain recombines TRBV24-1 with TRBJ2-1; D gene ambiguous. This CDR3 is 18 amino acids long. Germline lookup yields CDR1 KGHDR and CDR2 SFDVKD. V lost 5 bases, J lost 1 base, and 20 bases lay in between. The CDR3 DNA follows: TGTGCCACCAGTGGACGGTCATCTGCGGCAAGGTCCTACAATGAGCAGTTCTTC. Its translation: CATSGRSSAARSYNEQFF.

CDR3 DNA: TGTGCCAGCAGCACGGGACATATGAACACTGAAGCTTTCTTT. Its translation: CASSTGHMNTEAFF. The rearrangement links TRBV7-8 to TRBJ1-1, with D possibly matching TRBD1 (6 bases). V dropped 5 bases and J dropped 0 bases, with 10 bases sitting between them. The germline CDR1 and CDR2 sequences are SGHVS and FQNEAQ. The CDR3 has 14 residues.

This sequence joins TRBV5-5 and TRBJ2-5, with D possibly matching TRBD2 (5 bases). The V gene lost 2 bases and the J gene lost 2 bases, with 13 bases spanning the gap. Germline V gene sequence: CDR1 SGHKS, CDR2 YYEKEE (reference sequence). The CDR3 extends over 15 amino acids. The CDR3 reads CASSFLAQTQETQYF. CDR3 coding DNA: TGTGCCAGCAGCTTCCTAGCCCAAACTCAAGAGACCCAGTACTTC.

This rearrangement joins TRBV7-9 to TRBJ2-3; D uncertain. The V gene lost 1 base and the J gene lost 1 base, with 6 bases spanning the gap. The CDR3 has 14 amino acids. CDR1 is SEHNR, CDR2 FQNEAQ, per germline (reference sequence). The CDR3 sequence is CASSLEQRTDTQYF. DNA for the CDR3: TGTGCCAGCAGCTTAGAGCAACGCACAGATACGCAGTATTTT.

V gene TRBV3-1 (or the pseudogene TRBV3-2) combines with J gene TRBJ2-6, with D possibly being TRBD1 (7 bases). V shed 1 base and J shed 0 bases, with 19 bases lying between them. CDR3 length equals 20 residues. Germline assignment: CDR1 LGHDT and CDR2 YNNKEL (reference sequence). The DNA for the CDR3 is TGTGCCAGCAGCCAAGTCTTTGCGGGACAGATCCTCTCTGGGGCCAACGTCCTGACTTTC. Residues: CASSQVFAGQILSGANVLTF.